What follows are 6 T cell receptor beta chains derived from one specimen sequenced in a study of blood T cell repertoires in COVID-19. TCRdb's copy holds only in-frame clones and misses some; the assay was immunoSEQ multiplex PCR. The sample yields about 160,000 clones, under 90% seen once. Input material: PBMCs or T cells enriched from blood (not recorded which). All receptors come from a woman aged 55-69 years who had recovered from COVID-19.

This chain connects TRBV7-8 to TRBJ2-5, with 9 bases identical to TRBD2. V lost 5 bases to trimming and J lost 9 bases; unmatched junction nucleotides: 13. CDR1 is SGHVS and CDR2 is FQNEAQ in the germline V gene. The CDR3 has 15 residues. CDR3 DNA: TGTGCCAGCAGCACCAGACTAGCGGCGATTAAACCCCAGTACTTC. Translation: CASSTRLAAIKPQYF.

V usage is TRBV3-1 (or the pseudogene TRBV3-2) and J usage is TRBJ1-4; 9 bases are shared with TRBD1. With V trimmed by 2 bases and J by 0 bases, 4 bases remained unmatched. This CDR3 has 17 residues. Germline V gives CDR1 LGHDT, CDR2 YNNKEL (reference sequence). The CDR3 here is CASSQRDRAPTNEKLFF. The CDR3 nucleotides are TGTGCCAGCAGCCAAAGGGACAGGGCCCCAACTAATGAAAAACTGTTTTTT.

This chain connects TRBV5-1 to TRBJ1-4; a weak D match, TRBD1 (5 bases). This CDR3 spans 14 amino acids. Per germline, CDR1 SGHRS and CDR2 YFSETQ. Trimming pared 5 bases from V and 4 bases from J, leaving 12 bases between. CDR3 sequence reads: CASSVGTLNEKLFF. Here the CDR3 DNA reads TGCGCCAGCAGTGTCGGGACTCTTAATGAAAAACTGTTTTTT.

This rearrangement joins TRBV5-4 to TRBJ2-4; 8 bases agree with TRBD1. Germline CDR1 is SGHNT and CDR2 is YYREEE (reference sequence). This CDR3 is 16 amino acids long. The V segment lost 5 bases and the J segment 0 bases; nucleotides outside the gene matches: 7. As DNA, the CDR3 is TGTGCCAGCAGACCTGGACAGGGCCTAGCCAAAAACATTCAGTACTTC. Translation: CASRPGQGLAKNIQYF. Full variable domain (outside the CDR3, taken from reference TRBV5-4 and TRBJ2-4): ETGVTQSPTHLIKTRGQQVTLRCSSQSGHNTVSWYQQALGQGPQFIFQYYREEENGRGNFPPRFSGLQFPNYSSELNVNALELDDSALYLCASRPGQGLAKNIQYFGAGTRLSVL.

This chain uses TRBV23-1 with TRBJ2-1; D is perhaps TRBD1 (6 bases). TRBV23-1 is annotated as an ORF whose role is uncertain. The CDR3 runs to 16 residues. V dropped 3 bases and J dropped 3 bases, with 15 bases sitting between them. In DNA, the CDR3 is TGCGCCAGCAGTCACCCAACAGGGTCTAGCTACAATGAGCAGTTCTTC. This gives the protein CASSHPTGSSYNEQFF.

This clone was counted a few times. An end of the junction differs from the germline gene, which may be a read error. Distinct nucleotide sequences in the sample also encode this CDR3. V gene TRBV5-1 combines with J gene TRBJ2-7; D uncertain. Germline-derived CDR1 and CDR2 are SGHRS and YFSETQ. The CDR3 runs 13 residues. The CDR3 is CASSLDYSYEQYF. The CDR3 DNA sequence: TGCGCCAGCAGTTTGGATTACTCCTACGAGCAGTACTTC.